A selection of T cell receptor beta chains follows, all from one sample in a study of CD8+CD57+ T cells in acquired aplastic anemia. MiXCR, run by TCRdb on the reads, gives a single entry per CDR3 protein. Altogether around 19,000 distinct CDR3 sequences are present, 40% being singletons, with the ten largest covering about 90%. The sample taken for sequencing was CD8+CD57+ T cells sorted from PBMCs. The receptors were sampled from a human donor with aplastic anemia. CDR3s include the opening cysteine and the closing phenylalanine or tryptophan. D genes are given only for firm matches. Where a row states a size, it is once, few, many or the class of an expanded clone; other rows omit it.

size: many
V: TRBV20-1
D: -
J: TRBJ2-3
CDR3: CSATLLGGRTDTQYF
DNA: TGCAGTGCCACCCTGTTGGGGGGCCGCACAGATACGCAGTATTTT

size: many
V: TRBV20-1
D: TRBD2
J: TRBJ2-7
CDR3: CSARSTSGSDEQYF
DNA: TGCAGTGCTAGATCGACTAGCGGGAGTGACGAGCAGTACTTC

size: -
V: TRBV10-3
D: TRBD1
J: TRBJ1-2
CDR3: CAIPKDRGLANYGYTF
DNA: TGTGCCATCCCTAAGGACAGGGGGCTAGCTAACTATGGCTACACCTTC

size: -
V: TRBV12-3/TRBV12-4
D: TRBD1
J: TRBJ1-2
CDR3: CASSVRDRVYHGYTF
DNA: TGTGCCAGCAGTGTTCGGGACAGGGTTTATCATGGCTACACCTTC

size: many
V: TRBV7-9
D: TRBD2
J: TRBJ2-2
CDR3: CASSPGRTSGITGELFF
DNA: TGTGCCAGCAGCCCAGGGCGGACTAGCGGTATCACCGGGGAGCTGTTTTTT

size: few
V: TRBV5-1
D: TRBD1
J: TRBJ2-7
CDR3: CASMGSGPTRRQGSYEQYF
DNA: TGCGCCAGCATGGGGTCCGGGCCGACGAGAAGACAGGGGTCCTACGAGCAGTACTTC

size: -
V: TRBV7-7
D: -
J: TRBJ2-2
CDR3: CASSLTGDTGELFF
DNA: TGTGCTAGCAGCTTGACAGGAGACACCGGGGAGCTGTTTTTT

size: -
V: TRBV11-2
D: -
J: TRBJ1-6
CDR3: CASSPWTQPNSPLHF
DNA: TGTGCCAGCAGCCCCTGGACGCAGCCTAATTCACCCCTCCACTTT

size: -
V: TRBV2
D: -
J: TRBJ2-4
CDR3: CASSRQGSRARNIQYF
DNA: TGTGCCAGCAGTCGTCAGGGAAGCAGGGCCAGAAACATTCAGTACTTC

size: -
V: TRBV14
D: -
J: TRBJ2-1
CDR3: CASSQANEQFF
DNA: TGTGCCAGCAGCCAGGCCAATGAGCAGTTCTTC

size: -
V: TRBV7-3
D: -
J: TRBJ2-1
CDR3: CASSLGAGVNEQFF
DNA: TGTGCCAGCAGCTTAGGGGCAGGGGTCAATGAGCAGTTCTTC

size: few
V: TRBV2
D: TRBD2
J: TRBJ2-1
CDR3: CASSVTGLAGGGNEQFF
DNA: TGTGCCAGCAGCGTTACGGGACTAGCGGGAGGGGGGAATGAGCAGTTCTTC

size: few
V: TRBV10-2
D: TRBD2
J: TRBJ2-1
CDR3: CASRLAGERRGGQFF
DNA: TGCGCCAGCAGACTAGCGGGGGAACGCCGGGGCGGGCAGTTCTTC

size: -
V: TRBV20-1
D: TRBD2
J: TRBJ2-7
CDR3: CSARDPPVSGINYEQYF
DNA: TGCAGTGCTAGAGATCCCCCCGTTAGCGGGATTAACTACGAGCAGTACTTC

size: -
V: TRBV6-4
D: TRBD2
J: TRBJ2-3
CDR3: CASTSGGARGDTQYF
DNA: TGTGCCAGCACTAGCGGGGGGGCCCGGGGAGATACGCAGTATTTT

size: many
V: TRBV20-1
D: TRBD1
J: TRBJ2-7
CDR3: CSASQGAYEQYF
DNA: TGCAGTGCTAGTCAGGGGGCCTACGAGCAGTACTTC

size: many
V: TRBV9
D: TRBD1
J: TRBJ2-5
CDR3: CASSPTGTGGETQYF
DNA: TGTGCCAGCAGCCCTACTGGGACAGGGGGAGAGACCCAGTACTTC

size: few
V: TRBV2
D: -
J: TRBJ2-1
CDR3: CASLPHREGEQFF
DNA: TGTGCCAGCCTACCACACAGGGAAGGTGAGCAGTTCTTC

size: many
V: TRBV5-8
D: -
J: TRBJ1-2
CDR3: CASSPTGLNYGYTF
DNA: TGTGCCAGCAGCCCGACCGGGCTAAACTATGGCTACACCTTC

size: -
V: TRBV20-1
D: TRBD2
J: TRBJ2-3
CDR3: CSARDHPVSGTPSTDTQYF
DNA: TGCAGTGCTAGAGATCACCCCGTTAGCGGGACACCTAGCACAGATACGCAGTATTTT

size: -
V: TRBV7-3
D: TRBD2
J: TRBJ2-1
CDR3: CASSLGTNNEQFF
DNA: TGTGCCAGCAGCCTTGGGACTAACAATGAGCAGTTCTTC

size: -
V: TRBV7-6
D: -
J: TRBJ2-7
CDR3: CASSLAGGGSEQYF
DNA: TGTGCCAGCAGCTTAGCGGGAGGGGGGTCGGAGCAGTACTTC

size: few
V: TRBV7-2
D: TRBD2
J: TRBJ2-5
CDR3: CASSFSGVREETQYF
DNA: TGTGCCAGCAGCTTTAGCGGGGTAAGGGAAGAGACCCAGTACTTC

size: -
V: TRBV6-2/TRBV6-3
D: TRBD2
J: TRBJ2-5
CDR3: CASRREEETQYF
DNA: TGTGCCAGCCGGCGGGAGGAAGAGACCCAGTACTTC

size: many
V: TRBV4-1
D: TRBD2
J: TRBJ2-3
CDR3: CASSQEGSAGADTQYF
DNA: TGCGCCAGCAGCCAAGAAGGCTCTGCGGGGGCAGATACGCAGTATTTT

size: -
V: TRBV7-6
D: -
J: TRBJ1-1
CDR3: CASSLTSRLMNTEAFF
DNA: TGTGCCAGCAGCTTAACTTCGCGTCTGATGAACACTGAAGCTTTCTTT

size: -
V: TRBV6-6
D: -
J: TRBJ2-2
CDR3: CASSYRSGPNTGELFF
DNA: TGTGCCAGCAGTTACCGAAGCGGGCCGAACACCGGGGAGCTGTTTTTT

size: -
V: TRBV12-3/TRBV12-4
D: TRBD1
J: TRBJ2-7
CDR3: CASSPGQGAYEQHF
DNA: TGTGCCAGCAGTCCGGGACAGGGGGCCTACGAGCAGCACTTC

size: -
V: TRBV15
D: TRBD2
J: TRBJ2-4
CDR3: CATSRISTSGGEIAKNIQYF
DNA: TGTGCCACCAGCAGAATTTCTACTAGCGGGGGGGAAATAGCCAAAAACATTCAGTACTTC

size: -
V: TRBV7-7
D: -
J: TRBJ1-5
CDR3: CASSLVLCNQPQHF
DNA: TGTGCTAGCAGCTTAGTACTATGCAATCAGCCCCAGCATTTT

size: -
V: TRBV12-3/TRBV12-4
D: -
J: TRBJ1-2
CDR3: CASSFGQSNYGYTF
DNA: TGTGCCAGCAGTTTTGGACAGTCTAACTATGGCTACACCTTC

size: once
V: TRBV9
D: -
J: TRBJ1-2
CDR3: CASSVERPEDGYTF
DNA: TGTGCCAGCAGCGTAGAAAGACCGGAGGATGGCTACACCTTC

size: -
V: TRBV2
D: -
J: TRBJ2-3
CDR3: CASRGETDTQYF
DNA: TGTGCCAGCAGGGGAGAAACAGATACGCAGTATTTT

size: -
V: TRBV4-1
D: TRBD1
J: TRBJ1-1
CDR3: CASSQFAGGQATEAFF
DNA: TGCGCCAGCAGCCAATTTGCAGGGGGCCAAGCTACTGAAGCTTTCTTT

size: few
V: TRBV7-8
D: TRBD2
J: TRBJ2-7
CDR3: CASSLEVGLAIEQYF
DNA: TGTGCCAGCAGCTTAGAGGTCGGACTAGCGATCGAGCAGTACTTC

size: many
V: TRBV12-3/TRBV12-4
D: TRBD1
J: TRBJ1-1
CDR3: CASSLGTGGRMNTEAFF
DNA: TGTGCCAGCAGTTTAGGGACAGGGGGCCGCATGAACACTGAAGCTTTCTTT

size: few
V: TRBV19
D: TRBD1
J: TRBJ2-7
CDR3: CASSMTGTYEQYF
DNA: TGTGCCAGTAGTATGACAGGGACCTACGAGCAGTACTTC

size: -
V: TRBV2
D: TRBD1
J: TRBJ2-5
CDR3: CATSELRQGAIQETQYF
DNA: TGTGCCACCAGTGAATTGAGACAGGGGGCCATCCAAGAGACCCAGTACTTC

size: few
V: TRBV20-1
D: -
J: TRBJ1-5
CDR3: CSARDRARVGQPQHF
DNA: TGCAGTGCTAGAGATCGGGCCAGGGTGGGCCAGCCCCAGCATTTT

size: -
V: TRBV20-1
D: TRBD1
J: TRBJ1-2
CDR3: CSARDLTLGQGGYTF
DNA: TGCAGTGCTAGAGATCTTACTCTTGGACAGGGGGGCTACACCTTC

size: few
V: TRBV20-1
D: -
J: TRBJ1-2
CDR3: CSARDDGTFGYTF
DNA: TGCAGTGCTAGAGATGACGGGACATTTGGCTACACCTTC

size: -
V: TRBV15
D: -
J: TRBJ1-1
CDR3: CATSRDPFGGDRTEAFF
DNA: TGTGCCACCAGCAGAGATCCGTTTGGAGGGGATCGCACTGAAGCTTTCTTT

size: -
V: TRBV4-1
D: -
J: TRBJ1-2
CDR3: CASSQDRGGRGSTF
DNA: TGCGCCAGCAGCCAAGATCGCGGGGGGCGCGGGTCCACCTTC

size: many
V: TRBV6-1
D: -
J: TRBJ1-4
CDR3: CASSPGPATNEKLFF
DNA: TGTGCCAGCAGTCCCGGGCCAGCAACTAATGAAAAACTGTTTTTT

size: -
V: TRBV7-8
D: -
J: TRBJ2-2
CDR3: CASSSLTPTSTGELFF
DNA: TGTGCCAGCAGCTCCCTAACCCCAACTAGCACTGGGGAGCTGTTTTTT

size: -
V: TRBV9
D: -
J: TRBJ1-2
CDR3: CASSVGVGDYGYTF
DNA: TGTGCCAGCAGCGTAGGGGTAGGCGACTATGGCTACACCTTC

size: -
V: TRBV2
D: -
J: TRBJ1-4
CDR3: CASRGAGKLFF
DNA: TGTGCCAGCAGGGGAGCCGGAAAACTGTTTTTT

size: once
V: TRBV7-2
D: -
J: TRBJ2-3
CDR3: CVSSSPTGSTGTQYF
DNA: TGTGTCAGCAGCTCACCGACCGGTAGCACAGGTACGCAGTATTTT

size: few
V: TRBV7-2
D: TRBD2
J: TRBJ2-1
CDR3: CASSLRTSGRGDEQFF
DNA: TGTGCCAGCAGCCTCCGGACTAGCGGGAGGGGAGATGAGCAGTTCTTC